These 5 T cell receptor beta chains were sequenced from one sample in a study of tissue T cells after allogeneic stem cell transplantation. The table came from immunoSEQ multiplex PCR; TCRdb's copy has only in-frame clones and leaves some out. The sample lists approximately 22,000 clones, over 55% seen once, with 0.65% to 0.75% in the top ten. Sequencing was performed on spleen. These receptors were taken from a female BALB/c mouse in good health. Strain haplotype at MHC: H2-d.

With respect to this clone: Here the gene names and germline are mouse. Sequencing ends 1 residue short of the CDR3 end; the germline J gene provides the rest. This sequence joins TRBV13-1 and TRBJ1-1; D is undetermined. There are 14 residues in the CDR3. CDR1 and CDR2 from the germline V gene are NSHNY and SYGAGN. V shed 2 bases and J shed 0 bases, with 8 bases lying between them. The CDR3 here is CASSEIQANTEVFF. Incomplete CDR3 DNA: TGTGCCAGCAGTGAGATTCAAGCAAACACAGAAGTCTTC.

Turning to this clone: Gene names denote mouse genes. The CDR3 extends 1 residue past the end of the read, so its final part is completed from the germline J gene. The genes are TRBV13-2 and TRBJ1-5, with D possibly being TRBD1 (6 bases). The germline V gene has CDR1 NNHNN and CDR2 SYGAGS (reference sequence). The germline V and J ends were trimmed by 4 bases and 3 bases, with 11 bases remaining between them. This CDR3 contains 14 residues. This CDR3 reads CASGPDRSNQAPLF. The DNA read from the CDR3 is TGTGCCAGCGGTCCCGACAGGAGCAACCAGGCTCCGCTT.

This clone came up a few times. Gene names and germline match the mouse. CDR3: CASSEQYNNQAPLF. The CDR3 DNA, read in part, is TGTGCCAGCAGTGAACAGTATAACAACCAGGCTCCGCTT. This chain joins TRBV13-1 and TRBJ1-5; unclear D gene. With the read ending 1 residue before the CDR3 end, the germline J gene is used to fill in that end. Per the germline V gene, CDR1 is NSHNY and CDR2 is SYGAGN. This CDR3 region has 14 residues. Between the trimmed V and J ends, which lost 2 bases and 0 bases, there was a span of 6 bases.

To note about this clone: Mouse gene names apply. The read ends 1 residue before the CDR3 terminus; that terminus is restored from the germline J gene. The chain has TRBV13-1 and TRBJ1-5; 10 bases agree with TRBD1. The CDR3 runs to 15 residues. Germline CDR1 NSHNY, CDR2 SYGAGN. Trimming removed 5 bases from V and 4 bases from J; junction bases left unmatched: 6. The CDR3 is CASRTGTGENQAPLF. The CDR3 bases that were read are TGTGCCAGCAGGACCGGGACAGGGGAAAACCAGGCTCCGCTT.

Turning to this clone: A junction end diverges from the germline sequence, so it may reflect a read error. Gene names refer to mouse genes. The CDR3 extends 1 residue past the end of the read, so its final part is completed from the germline J gene. The V and J genes are TRBV1 and TRBJ2-7, with D perhaps matching TRBD1 (5 bases). The CDR3 spans 12 residues. Germline lookup yields CDR1 NSQYPW and CDR2 LRSPGD (reference sequence). CDR3 DNA (partial): TGCACCCGCAGTGCAGAATCGGACAAACAGTAC. Amino acids: CTRSAESDKQY. The full CDR3 is CTRSAESDKQYF.